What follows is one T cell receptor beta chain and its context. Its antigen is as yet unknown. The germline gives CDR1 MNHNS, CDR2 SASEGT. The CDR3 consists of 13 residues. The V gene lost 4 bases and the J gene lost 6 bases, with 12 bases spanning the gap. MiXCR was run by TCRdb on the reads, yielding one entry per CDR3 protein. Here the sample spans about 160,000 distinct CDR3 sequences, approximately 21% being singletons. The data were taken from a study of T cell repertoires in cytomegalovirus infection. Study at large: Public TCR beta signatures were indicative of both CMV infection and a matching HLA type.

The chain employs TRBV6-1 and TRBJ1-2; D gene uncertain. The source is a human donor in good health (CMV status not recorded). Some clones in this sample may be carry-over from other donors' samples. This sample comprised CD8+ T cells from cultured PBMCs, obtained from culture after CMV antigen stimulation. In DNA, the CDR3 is TGTGCCAGCAGTGCACAGTACTCCGATGGCTACACCTTC. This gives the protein CASSAQYSDGYTF.